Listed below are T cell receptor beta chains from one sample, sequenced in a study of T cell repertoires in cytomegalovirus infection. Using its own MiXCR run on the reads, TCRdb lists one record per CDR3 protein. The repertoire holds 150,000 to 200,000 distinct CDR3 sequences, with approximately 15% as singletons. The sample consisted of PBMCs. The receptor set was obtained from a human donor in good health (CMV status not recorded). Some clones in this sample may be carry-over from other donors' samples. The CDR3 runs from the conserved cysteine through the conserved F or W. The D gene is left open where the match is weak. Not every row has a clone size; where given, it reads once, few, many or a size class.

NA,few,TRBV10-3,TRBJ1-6,CAISESAENSPLHF,TGTGCCATCAGTGAGTCAGCGGAGAATTCACCCCTCCACTTT
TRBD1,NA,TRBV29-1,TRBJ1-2,CSVDKQDRGINYGYTF,TGCAGCGTTGATAAACAAGACAGGGGCATTAACTATGGCTACACCTTC
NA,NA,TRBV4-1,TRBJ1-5,CASSQEAPAVSNQPQHF,TGCGCCAGCAGCCAAGAGGCCCCGGCAGTTAGCAATCAGCCCCAGCATTTT
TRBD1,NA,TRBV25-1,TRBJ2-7,CASRKTGAGYEQYF,TGTGCCAGCAGAAAGACAGGGGCAGGTTACGAGCAGTACTTC
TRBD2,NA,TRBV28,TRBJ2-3,CASSWRLAGVTDTQYF,TGTGCCAGCAGTTGGAGACTAGCGGGCGTCACAGATACGCAGTATTTT
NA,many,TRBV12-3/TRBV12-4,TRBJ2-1,CASSSGGPARNEQFF,TGTGCCAGCAGTTCAGGCGGGCCGGCTCGGAATGAGCAGTTCTTC
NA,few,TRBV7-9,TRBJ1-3,CASSPPTVRNTIYF,TGTGCCAGCAGCCCACCTACGGTGAGAAACACCATATATTTT
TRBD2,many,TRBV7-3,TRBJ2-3,CASSLFGRGATDTQYF,TGTGCCAGCAGCTTGTTTGGGCGGGGGGCCACAGATACGCAGTATTTT
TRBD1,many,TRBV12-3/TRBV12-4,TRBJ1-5,CASSAGTGRSNQPQHF,TGTGCCAGCAGTGCTGGGACAGGGAGGAGCAATCAGCCCCAGCATTTT
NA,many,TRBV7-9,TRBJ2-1,CASSLVPQGRHNEQFF,TGTGCCAGCAGCTTAGTCCCCCAGGGGAGGCACAATGAGCAGTTCTTC